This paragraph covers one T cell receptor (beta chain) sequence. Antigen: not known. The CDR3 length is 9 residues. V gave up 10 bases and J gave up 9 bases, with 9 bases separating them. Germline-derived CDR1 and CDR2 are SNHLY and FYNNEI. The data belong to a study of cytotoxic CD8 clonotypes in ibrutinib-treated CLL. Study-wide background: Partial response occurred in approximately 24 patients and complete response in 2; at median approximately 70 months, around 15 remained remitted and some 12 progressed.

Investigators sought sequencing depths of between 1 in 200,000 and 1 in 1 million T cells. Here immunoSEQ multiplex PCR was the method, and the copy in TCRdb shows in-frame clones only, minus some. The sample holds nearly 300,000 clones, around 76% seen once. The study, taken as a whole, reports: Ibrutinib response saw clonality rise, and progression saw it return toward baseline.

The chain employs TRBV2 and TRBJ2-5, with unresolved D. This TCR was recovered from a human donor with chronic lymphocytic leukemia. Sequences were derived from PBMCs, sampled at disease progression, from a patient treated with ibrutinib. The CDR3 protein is CATPKAQYF. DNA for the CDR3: TGTGCCACCCCCAAGGCCCAGTACTTC.